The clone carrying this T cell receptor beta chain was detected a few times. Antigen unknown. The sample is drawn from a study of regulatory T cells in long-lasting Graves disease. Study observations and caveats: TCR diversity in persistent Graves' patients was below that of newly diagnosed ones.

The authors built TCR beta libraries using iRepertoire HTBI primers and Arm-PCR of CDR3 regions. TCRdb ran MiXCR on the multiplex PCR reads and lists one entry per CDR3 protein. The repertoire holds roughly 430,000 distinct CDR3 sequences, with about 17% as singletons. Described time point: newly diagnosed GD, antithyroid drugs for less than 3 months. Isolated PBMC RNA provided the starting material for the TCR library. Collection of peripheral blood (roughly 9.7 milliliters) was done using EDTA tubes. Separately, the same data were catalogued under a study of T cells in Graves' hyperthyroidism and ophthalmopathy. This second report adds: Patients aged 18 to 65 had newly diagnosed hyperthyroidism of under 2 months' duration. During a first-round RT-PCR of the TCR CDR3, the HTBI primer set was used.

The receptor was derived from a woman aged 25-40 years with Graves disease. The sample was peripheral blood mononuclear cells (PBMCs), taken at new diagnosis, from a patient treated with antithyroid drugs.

CDR3 in DNA: TGTGCCAGCAGCCCCCGGGGAGTCAGCCACAATGAGCAGTTCTTC. Translated, it gives CASSPRGVSHNEQFF. The gene calls are TRBV7-9 and TRBJ2-1, with D possibly TRBD2 on 5 matching bases. The CDR3 is 15 amino acids. V was shortened by 5 bases and J by 5 bases, with 16 bases between the two germline ends. CDR1 and CDR2 from the germline V gene are SEHNR and FQNEAQ (reference sequence).